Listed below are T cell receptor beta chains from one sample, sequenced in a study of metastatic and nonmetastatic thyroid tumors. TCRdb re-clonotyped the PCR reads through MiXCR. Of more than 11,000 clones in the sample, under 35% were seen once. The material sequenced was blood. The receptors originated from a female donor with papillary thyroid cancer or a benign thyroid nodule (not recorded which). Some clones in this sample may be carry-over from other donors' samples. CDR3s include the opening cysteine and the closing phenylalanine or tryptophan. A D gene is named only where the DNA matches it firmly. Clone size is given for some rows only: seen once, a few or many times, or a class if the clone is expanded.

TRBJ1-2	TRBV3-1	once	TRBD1	CASSQDRAGGLNGYTF	TGTGCCAGCAGCCAAGATCGTGCAGGGGGTTTGAATGGCTACACCTTC
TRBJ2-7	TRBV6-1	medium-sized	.	CASSEPGLPGYEQYF	TGTGCCAGCAGTGAACCGGGACTCCCGGGCTACGAGCAGTACTTC
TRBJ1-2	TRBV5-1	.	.	CASSEGPLGGYGYTF	TGCGCCAGCAGCGAGGGCCCTTTAGGGGGTTATGGCTACACCTTC
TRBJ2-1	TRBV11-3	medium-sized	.	CASSLEGGNEQFF	TGTGCCAGCAGCTTAGAGGGAGGCAATGAGCAGTTCTTC
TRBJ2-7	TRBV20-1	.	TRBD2	CSARGLAVAYEQYF	TGCAGTGCTAGAGGGCTAGCGGTTGCCTACGAGCAGTACTTC
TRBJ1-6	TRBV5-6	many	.	CASSLRQAENSPLHF	TGTGCCAGCAGCTTGAGACAGGCTGAAAATTCGCCCCTCCACTTT
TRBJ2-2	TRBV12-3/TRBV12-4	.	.	CASSSSPLSNTGELFF	TGTGCCAGCAGTTCGAGTCCCCTTTCGAACACCGGGGAGCTGTTTTTT
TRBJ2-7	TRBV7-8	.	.	CASSLRPDYEQYF	TGTGCCAGCAGCTTAAGGCCGGACTACGAGCAGTACTTC
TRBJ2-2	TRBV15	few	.	CATSPAPAGELFF	TGTGCCACCAGCCCTGCCCCGGCGGGGGAGCTGTTTTTT
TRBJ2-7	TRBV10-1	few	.	CASSETGYEQYF	TGCGCCAGCAGTGAGACCGGATACGAGCAGTACTTC
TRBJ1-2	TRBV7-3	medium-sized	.	CASSLGPGSKGYTF	TGTGCCAGCAGCTTAGGTCCGGGGTCGAAAGGCTACACCTTC
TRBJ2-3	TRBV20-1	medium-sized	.	CSARDTNTQYF	TGCAGTGCTAGAGACACGAATACGCAGTATTTT
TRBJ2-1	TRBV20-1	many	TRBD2	CSARESSNGLAGVGSYNEQFF	TGCAGTGCTAGAGAGTCCTCTAACGGACTAGCGGGAGTGGGCTCCTACAATGAGCAGTTCTTC
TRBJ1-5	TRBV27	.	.	CASRLYGQPQHF	TGTGCCAGCAGATTATATGGTCAGCCCCAGCATTTT
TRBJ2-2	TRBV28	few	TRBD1	CASSSVSDRGRSGELFF	TGTGCCAGCAGTTCAGTTTCCGACAGGGGTCGGTCCGGGGAGCTGTTTTTT
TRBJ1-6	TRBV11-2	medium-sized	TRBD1	CASRYRGRDSPLHF	TGTGCCAGCAGATACAGGGGGAGGGATTCACCCCTCCACTTT
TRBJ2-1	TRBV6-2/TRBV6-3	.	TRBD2	CASSDPSGNYYEQFF	TGTGCCAGCAGTGACCCCAGCGGGAATTACTATGAGCAGTTCTTC
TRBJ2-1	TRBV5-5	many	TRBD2	CASSFPRSGSYNEQFF	TGTGCCAGCAGCTTCCCTCGTAGCGGGAGCTACAATGAGCAGTTCTTC
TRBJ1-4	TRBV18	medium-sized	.	CASSPFSRVAEKLFF	TGTGCCAGCTCACCTTTTTCCAGGGTAGCTGAAAAACTGTTTTTT
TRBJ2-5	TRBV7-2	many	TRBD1	CASSSGTGFETQYF	TGTGCCAGCAGCTCAGGGACAGGGTTCGAGACCCAGTACTTC
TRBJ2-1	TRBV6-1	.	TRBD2	CASTGLAGGEQFF	TGTGCCAGCACGGGACTAGCGGGAGGTGAGCAGTTCTTC
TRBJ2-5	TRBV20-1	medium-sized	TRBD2	CSSTRTSGQETQYF	TGCAGTTCGACGAGGACTAGCGGCCAAGAGACCCAGTACTTC
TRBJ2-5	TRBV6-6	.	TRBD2	CASSYSTSGSGETQYF	TGTGCCAGCAGTTACTCGACTAGCGGGAGCGGAGAGACCCAGTACTTC
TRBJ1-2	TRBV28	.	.	CASSLGGNYGYTF	TGTGCCAGCAGTTTAGGGGGAAACTATGGCTACACCTTC
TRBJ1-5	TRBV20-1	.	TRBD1	CSASGTGVVPQHF	TGCAGTGCCTCCGGGACAGGGGTCGTGCCCCAGCATTTT
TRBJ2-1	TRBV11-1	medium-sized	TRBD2	CASSLELAEDNEQFF	TGTGCCAGCAGCTTAGAACTAGCGGAGGACAATGAGCAGTTCTTC
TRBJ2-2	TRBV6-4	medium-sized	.	CAEKLIHETGELFF	TGTGCCGAGAAACTGATTCACGAGACCGGGGAGCTGTTTTTT
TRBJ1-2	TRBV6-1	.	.	CASMAGCAYGYTF	TGTGCCAGCATGGCAGGGTGCGCCTATGGCTACACCTTC
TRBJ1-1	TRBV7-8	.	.	CASSLGRLNTEAFF	TGTGCCAGCAGCTTAGGGAGACTGAACACTGAAGCTTTCTTT
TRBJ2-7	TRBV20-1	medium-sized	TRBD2	CSARDNRAGGTYEQYF	TGCAGTGCTAGAGACAATCGAGCGGGAGGCACCTACGAGCAGTACTTC
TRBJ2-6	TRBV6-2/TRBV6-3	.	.	CASSYSSSGANVLTF	TGTGCCAGCAGTTACTCTAGCTCTGGGGCCAACGTCCTGACTTTC
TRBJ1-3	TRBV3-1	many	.	CASSPTQLGGSGNTIYF	TGTGCCAGCAGCCCTACCCAATTGGGGGGCTCTGGAAACACCATATATTTT
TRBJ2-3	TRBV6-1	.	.	CASSVTGTCTDTQYF	TGTGCCAGCAGCGTAACCGGGACATGTACGGATACGCAGTATTTT
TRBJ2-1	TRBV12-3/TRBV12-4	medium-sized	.	CASSLVTYNEQFF	TGTGCCAGCAGTTTAGTAACCTACAATGAGCAGTTCTTC
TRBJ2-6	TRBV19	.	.	CASSASWLLLSSGANVLTF	TGTGCCAGTAGTGCGTCGTGGTTACTATTATCCTCTGGGGCCAACGTCCTGACTTTC
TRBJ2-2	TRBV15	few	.	CATIDRWPNTGELFF	TGTGCCACCATCGACAGGTGGCCGAACACCGGGGAGCTGTTTTTT
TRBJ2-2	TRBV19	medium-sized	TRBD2	CASSILAGAGELFF	TGTGCCAGTAGTATTCTAGCGGGAGCCGGGGAGCTGTTTTTT
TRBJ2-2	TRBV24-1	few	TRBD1	CATSDPTGERELFF	TGTGCCACCAGTGACCCCACAGGGGAAAGGGAGCTGTTTTTT
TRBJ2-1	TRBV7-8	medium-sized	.	CASSLALMRRGSYNEQFF	TGTGCCAGCAGCTTAGCGCTAATGCGGAGGGGCTCCTACAATGAGCAGTTCTTC
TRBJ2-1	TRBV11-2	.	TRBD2	CASSLAGGGEQFF	TGTGCCAGCAGCTTAGCGGGAGGGGGTGAGCAGTTCTTC
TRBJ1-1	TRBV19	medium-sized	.	CASSYYRDTEAFF	TGTGCCAGTAGCTATTACAGGGACACTGAAGCTTTCTTT
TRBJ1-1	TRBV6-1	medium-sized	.	CASSRTGVFPGEAFF	TGTGCCAGCAGTCGGACGGGTGTGTTCCCAGGTGAAGCTTTCTTT
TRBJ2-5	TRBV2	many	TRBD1	CASRGTGYQETQYF	TGTGCCAGCAGGGGGACAGGATACCAAGAGACCCAGTACTTC
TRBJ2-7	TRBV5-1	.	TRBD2	CASSLIAGGENEQYF	TGCGCCAGCAGCTTGATAGCGGGGGGTGAAAACGAGCAGTACTTC
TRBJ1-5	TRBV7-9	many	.	CASSHSGGRNQPQHF	TGTGCCAGCAGCCACTCGGGAGGGCGCAATCAGCCCCAGCATTTT
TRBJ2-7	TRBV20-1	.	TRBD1	CSAGGAQGAGEQYF	TGCAGTGCTGGGGGGGCACAGGGGGCGGGAGAGCAGTACTTC
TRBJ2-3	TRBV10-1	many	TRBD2	CASSEAGAADTQYF	TGCGCCAGCAGTGAGGCGGGAGCCGCAGATACGCAGTATTTT
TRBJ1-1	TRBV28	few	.	CASIYSDLGNTEAFF	TGTGCCAGCATTTATTCGGACCTGGGGAACACTGAAGCTTTCTTT
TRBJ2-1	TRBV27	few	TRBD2	CASTPRGGEQFF	TGTGCCAGCACCCCTCGGGGGGGGGAGCAGTTCTTC
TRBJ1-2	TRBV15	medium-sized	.	CATSRDRPGEGGYTF	TGTGCCACCAGCAGAGATCGGCCTGGCGAGGGGGGCTACACCTTC
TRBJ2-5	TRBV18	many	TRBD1	CASSPRQGVSETQYF	TGTGCCAGCTCACCAAGACAGGGGGTCTCGGAGACCCAGTACTTC
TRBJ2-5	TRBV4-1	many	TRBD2	CASSPAGGPQETQYF	TGCGCCAGCAGCCCCGCGGGGGGCCCCCAAGAGACCCAGTACTTC